This TCR beta chain is drawn from a study of cytomegalovirus exposure and HLA in healthy donors. About the study: An early release of data contained about 85 million unique TCRs, which came from HLA-typed donors.

Germline V gives CDR1 MRHNA, CDR2 SNTAGT. This CDR3 comprises 15 residues. The V and J ends lost 3 bases and 1 base, in that order; junction bases with no gene match: 3. Turning to this clone: Its antigen is not known.

Study-level points and caveats: Productive status was seen about 90% or about 30% of the time for most TCR beta V segments in an earlier analysis. Equally common other TCR beta chains were less clonally expanded than HLA-associated ones, a later analysis found. The later analysis indicated that the majority of CMV-associated TCR beta chains appeared HLA-restricted.

Vbeta (60) and Jbeta (13) primers were used in the PCR. Produced via immunoSEQ multiplex PCR; TCRdb's table is partial and in-frame only. In the table there are roughly 180,000 clones, less than 90% of which are singletons. The specimen sequenced was PBMCs. The origin of this receptor is a man aged 30-40 years in good health and CMV-seronegative. This chain connects TRBV6-4 to TRBJ1-5; 7 bases map to TRBD1. Here the CDR3 DNA reads TGTGCCAGCAGTGAGACAGGGATCAGCAATCAGCCCCAGCATTTT. It translates to CASSETGISNQPQHF.